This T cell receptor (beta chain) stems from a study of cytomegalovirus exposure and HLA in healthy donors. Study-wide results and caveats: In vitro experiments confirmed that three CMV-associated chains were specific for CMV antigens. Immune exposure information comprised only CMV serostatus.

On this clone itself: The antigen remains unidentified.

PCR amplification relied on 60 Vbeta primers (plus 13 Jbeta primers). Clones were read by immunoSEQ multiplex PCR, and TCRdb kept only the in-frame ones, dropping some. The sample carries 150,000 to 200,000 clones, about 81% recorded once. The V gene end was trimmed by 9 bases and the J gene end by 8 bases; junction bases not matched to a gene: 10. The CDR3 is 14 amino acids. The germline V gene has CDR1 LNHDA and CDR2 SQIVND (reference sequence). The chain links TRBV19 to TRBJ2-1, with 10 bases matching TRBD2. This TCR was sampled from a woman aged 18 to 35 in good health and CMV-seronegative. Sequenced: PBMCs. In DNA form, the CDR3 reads TGTGCCAGCCTGGGACTAGCGAAGGGAGATGAGCAGTTCTTC. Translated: CASLGLAKGDEQFF. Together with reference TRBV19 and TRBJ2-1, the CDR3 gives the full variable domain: DGGITQSPKYLFRKEGQNVTLSCEQNLNHDAMYWYRQDPGQGLRLIYYSQIVNDFQKGDIAEGYSVSREKKESFPLTVTSAQKNPTAFYLCASLGLAKGDEQFFGPGTRLTVL.